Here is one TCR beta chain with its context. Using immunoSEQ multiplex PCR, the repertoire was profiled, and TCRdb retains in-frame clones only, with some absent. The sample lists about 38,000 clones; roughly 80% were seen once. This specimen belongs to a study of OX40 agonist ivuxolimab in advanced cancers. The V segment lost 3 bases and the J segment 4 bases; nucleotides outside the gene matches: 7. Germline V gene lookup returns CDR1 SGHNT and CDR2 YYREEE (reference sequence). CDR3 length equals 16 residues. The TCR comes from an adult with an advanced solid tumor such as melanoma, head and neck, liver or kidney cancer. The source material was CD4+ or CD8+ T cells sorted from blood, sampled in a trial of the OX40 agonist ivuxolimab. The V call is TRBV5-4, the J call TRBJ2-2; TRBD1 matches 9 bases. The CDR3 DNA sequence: TGTGCCAGCAGCTCGACAGGGGGGTTAATCACCGGGGAGCTGTTTTTT. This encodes CASSSTGGLITGELFF.